Listed below are T cell receptor beta chains from one sample, sequenced in a study of control samples from healthy donors and cancer patients. Sequencing used immunoSEQ multiplex PCR; TCRdb keeps in-frame clones, though not all of them. The sample carries about 42,000 clones, roughly 80% recorded once. Sequencing was performed on blood. These receptors all stem from a man aged 55 to 69 in good health. CDR3s include the opening cysteine and the closing phenylalanine or tryptophan. A D gene is named only where the DNA matches it firmly. Clone size is given for some rows only: seen once, a few or many times, or a class if the clone is expanded.

DNA: TGTGCCAGTAGACCCGAAAGCGGGAGCCACAATGAGCAGTTCTTC
CDR3: CASRPESGSHNEQFF
D: TRBD2
J: TRBJ2-1
length: 15
size: NA
V: TRBV19

DNA: TGTGCCAGCAGCTCCCGACTAGCGCAAACCGGCAATGAGCAGTTCTTC
CDR3: CASSSRLAQTGNEQFF
D: TRBD2
J: TRBJ2-1
length: 16
size: NA
V: TRBV7-6

DNA: TGTGCCAGCAGCTCTCAGACAGGGCCGAACACTGAAGCTTTCTTT
CDR3: CASSSQTGPNTEAFF
D: TRBD1
J: TRBJ1-1
length: 15
size: NA
V: TRBV7-9

DNA: TGTGCCACCAGTGATTTAAAACTAGCGGGAGCGGGCACAGATACGCAGTATTTT
CDR3: CATSDLKLAGAGTDTQYF
D: TRBD2
J: TRBJ2-3
length: 18
size: NA
V: TRBV24-1

DNA: TGTGCCAGCAGCCAAGGGACTAGCGGGAGCACAGATACGCAGTATTTT
CDR3: CASSQGTSGSTDTQYF
D: TRBD2
J: TRBJ2-3
length: 16
size: NA
V: TRBV4-2

DNA: TGCGCCAGCAGCTTGGTGGTGAACACTGAAGCTTTCTTT
CDR3: CASSLVVNTEAFF
D: NA
J: TRBJ1-1
length: 13
size: NA
V: TRBV5-1

DNA: TGTGCCAGCAAAAGGGCGGAATATGGCTACACCTTC
CDR3: CASKRAEYGYTF
D: NA
J: TRBJ1-2
length: 12
size: NA
V: TRBV27

DNA: TGTGCCAGCACCCCGACAGGGGTTGGCTACACCTTC
CDR3: CASTPTGVGYTF
D: TRBD1
J: TRBJ1-2
length: 12
size: once
V: TRBV12-3/TRBV12-4

DNA: TGTGCCAGCAGCAGGCGACAGGGGGCGGACTATGGCTACACCTTC
CDR3: CASSRRQGADYGYTF
D: TRBD1
J: TRBJ1-2
length: 15
size: NA
V: TRBV5-5

DNA: TGTGCCAGCAGCCTCCTAGCGGGAGCCCGCGATGAGCAGTTCTTC
CDR3: CASSLLAGARDEQFF
D: TRBD2
J: TRBJ2-1
length: 15
size: NA
V: TRBV3-1/TRBV3-2

DNA: TGTGCCAGCAGCTTCGGGGGGGTTAAGGCCAACGTCCTGACTTTC
CDR3: CASSFGGVKANVLTF
D: TRBD2
J: TRBJ2-6
length: 15
size: NA
V: TRBV7-2

DNA: TGCAGCTTCCGGACAGGGGGAAACACCATATATTTT
CDR3: CSFRTGGNTIYF
D: TRBD1
J: TRBJ1-3
length: 12
size: NA
V: TRBV29-1

DNA: TGTGCCAGCAGTGACACAGGGGCTACTAATGAAAAACTGTTTTTT
CDR3: CASSDTGATNEKLFF
D: TRBD1
J: TRBJ1-4
length: 15
size: NA
V: TRBV6-1

DNA: TGTGCCAGCAGAACCAGTAGCGGGGGGCTCACAGATACGCAGTATTTT
CDR3: CASRTSSGGLTDTQYF
D: TRBD2
J: TRBJ2-3
length: 16
size: NA
V: TRBV6-6

DNA: TGTGCCAGTAGTATTAGGGGAACCTACGAGCAGTACTTC
CDR3: CASSIRGTYEQYF
D: NA
J: TRBJ2-7
length: 13
size: NA
V: TRBV19

DNA: TGTGCCAGCAGTTATTACAGGGGGCGCAGGGGCTACACCTTC
CDR3: CASSYYRGRRGYTF
D: TRBD1
J: TRBJ1-2
length: 14
size: NA
V: TRBV6-6

DNA: TGTGCCAGTAGTATGGACAGAAACTATGGCTACACCTTC
CDR3: CASSMDRNYGYTF
D: NA
J: TRBJ1-2
length: 13
size: once
V: TRBV19

DNA: TGTGCCAGCAGGAGGGGACTGTCGGGCTACACCTTC
CDR3: CASRRGLSGYTF
D: NA
J: TRBJ1-2
length: 12
size: NA
V: TRBV6-5

DNA: TGTGCCAGCTCCCTCGACACTAGCGGGGGGGCGGATACGCAGTATTTT
CDR3: CASSLDTSGGADTQYF
D: TRBD2
J: TRBJ2-3
length: 16
size: NA
V: TRBV18

DNA: TGTGCCAGCAGTTACAGGGACAGGGGGTATCAGCCCCAGCATTTT
CDR3: CASSYRDRGYQPQHF
D: TRBD1
J: TRBJ1-5
length: 15
size: NA
V: TRBV6-2/TRBV6-3

DNA: TGCGCCAGCAGCCGAGAAATGAACACTGAAGCTTTCTTT
CDR3: CASSREMNTEAFF
D: NA
J: TRBJ1-1
length: 13
size: NA
V: TRBV5-1

DNA: TGTGCCAGCAGTCTCGACGGGGTTCCGGAAAAACTGTTTTTT
CDR3: CASSLDGVPEKLFF
D: NA
J: TRBJ1-4
length: 14
size: NA
V: TRBV27

DNA: TGTGCCAGTAGTATCCGGGAGACCGGGGAGCTGTTTTTT
CDR3: CASSIRETGELFF
D: NA
J: TRBJ2-2
length: 13
size: few
V: TRBV19

DNA: TGTGCCAGCTCACTCGGGGCGACGGCCTACAATGAGCAGTTCTTC
CDR3: CASSLGATAYNEQFF
D: NA
J: TRBJ2-1
length: 15
size: NA
V: TRBV18

DNA: TGTGCCAGCAGCTTCCGGGACAGGGGAAACGATACGCAGTATTTT
CDR3: CASSFRDRGNDTQYF
D: TRBD1
J: TRBJ2-3
length: 15
size: NA
V: TRBV7-3

DNA: TGTGCCACCAGCAGAGATTTATGGGACACCTCCTATGAGCAGTTCTTC
CDR3: CATSRDLWDTSYEQFF
D: NA
J: TRBJ2-1
length: 16
size: NA
V: TRBV15

DNA: TGTGCCAGCAGTTACTCCCAGATTACCTACAATGAGCAGTTCTTC
CDR3: CASSYSQITYNEQFF
D: NA
J: TRBJ2-1
length: 15
size: NA
V: TRBV6-2/TRBV6-3

DNA: TGCGCCAGCAGCTTGGAGGCAGGGGGACGGGAAAAACTGTTTTTT
CDR3: CASSLEAGGREKLFF
D: TRBD1
J: TRBJ1-4
length: 15
size: NA
V: TRBV5-1

DNA: TGTGCCAGCAGTTTTGGGGCGGGGGGCTACACCTTC
CDR3: CASSFGAGGYTF
D: NA
J: TRBJ1-2
length: 12
size: NA
V: TRBV12-3/TRBV12-4

DNA: TGTGCCAGCAGTTACAGTCAGACCGACTATGGCTACACCTTC
CDR3: CASSYSQTDYGYTF
D: NA
J: TRBJ1-2
length: 14
size: NA
V: TRBV6-2/TRBV6-3

DNA: TGCAGCGCTCGTGGGGCACGGGGGGATAGCGGGGAGCTGTTTTTT
CDR3: CSARGARGDSGELFF
D: TRBD2
J: TRBJ2-2
length: 15
size: few
V: TRBV20-1

DNA: TGCGCCAGCAGCTTTAGTACAGGGGGAGTCGGGGAGCTGTTTTTT
CDR3: CASSFSTGGVGELFF
D: TRBD1
J: TRBJ2-2
length: 15
size: NA
V: TRBV5-1

DNA: TGTGCCAGCAGCTTGGTGGGCCAAGAGACCCAGTACTTC
CDR3: CASSLVGQETQYF
D: NA
J: TRBJ2-5
length: 13
size: NA
V: TRBV5-4

DNA: TGTGCCACCAGTGGGACCCTCCGGGGCGATGAGCAGTTCTTC
CDR3: CATSGTLRGDEQFF
D: NA
J: TRBJ2-1
length: 14
size: NA
V: TRBV24-1

DNA: TGTGCCAGCAGGCAGACAGGGAGCAATCAGCCCCAGCATTTT
CDR3: CASRQTGSNQPQHF
D: TRBD1
J: TRBJ1-5
length: 14
size: NA
V: TRBV28

DNA: TGTGCCAGCAGCACTGGGACAGCCTACAATCAGCCCCAGCATTTT
CDR3: CASSTGTAYNQPQHF
D: TRBD1
J: TRBJ1-5
length: 15
size: NA
V: TRBV5-5

DNA: TGTGCCAGTAGCCCCCAACAGGGGGTTGGCAATCAGCCCCAGCATTTT
CDR3: CASSPQQGVGNQPQHF
D: TRBD1
J: TRBJ1-5
length: 16
size: NA
V: TRBV19

DNA: TGTGCCAGCAGCTTAGTAGCGGGGGGGCCCGGTGAGCAGTTCTTC
CDR3: CASSLVAGGPGEQFF
D: TRBD2
J: TRBJ2-1
length: 15
size: NA
V: TRBV11-3

DNA: TGCGCCAGCAGCCAAGATTTGGCCAGCTCCTATAATTCACCCCTCCACTTT
CDR3: CASSQDLASSYNSPLHF
D: NA
J: TRBJ1-6
length: 17
size: few
V: TRBV4-3

DNA: TGTGCCACCAGTGACCTCGGGAGCACCGGGGAGCTGTTTTTT
CDR3: CATSDLGSTGELFF
D: NA
J: TRBJ2-2
length: 14
size: NA
V: TRBV24-1

DNA: TGTGCCTGTGGACGTGGAGCAACTAATGAAAAACTGTTTTTT
CDR3: CACGRGATNEKLFF
D: NA
J: TRBJ1-4
length: 14
size: once
V: TRBV19

DNA: TGTGCCAGCATGGGTGGCGGCCTAGCCAAAAACATTCAGTACTTC
CDR3: CASMGGGLAKNIQYF
D: NA
J: TRBJ2-4
length: 15
size: NA
V: TRBV6-5

DNA: TGTGCCAGCAGCTCCGGGACACGGGCCGAAAAACTGTTTTTT
CDR3: CASSSGTRAEKLFF
D: NA
J: TRBJ1-4
length: 14
size: once
V: TRBV7-9

DNA: TGTGCCAGCAGTTCCAGGGAGTCCGGCTTCTTC
CDR3: CASSSRESGFF
D: NA
J: TRBJ2-1
length: 11
size: NA
V: TRBV6-6